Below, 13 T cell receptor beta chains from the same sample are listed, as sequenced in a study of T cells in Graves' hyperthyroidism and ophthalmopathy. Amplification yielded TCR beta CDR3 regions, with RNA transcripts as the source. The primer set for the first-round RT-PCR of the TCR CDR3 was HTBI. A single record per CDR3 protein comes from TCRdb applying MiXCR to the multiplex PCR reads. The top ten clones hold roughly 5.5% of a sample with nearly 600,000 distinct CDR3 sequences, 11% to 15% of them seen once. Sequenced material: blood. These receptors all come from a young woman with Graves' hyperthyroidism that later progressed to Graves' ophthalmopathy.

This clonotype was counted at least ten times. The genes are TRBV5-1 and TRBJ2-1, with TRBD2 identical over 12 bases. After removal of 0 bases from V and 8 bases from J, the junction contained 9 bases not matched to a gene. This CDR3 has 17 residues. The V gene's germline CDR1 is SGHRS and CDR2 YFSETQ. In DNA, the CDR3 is TGCGCCAGCAGCTTGGAACTAGCGGGAGGTCTTGGGGATGAGCAGTTCTTC. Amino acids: CASSLELAGGLGDEQFF.

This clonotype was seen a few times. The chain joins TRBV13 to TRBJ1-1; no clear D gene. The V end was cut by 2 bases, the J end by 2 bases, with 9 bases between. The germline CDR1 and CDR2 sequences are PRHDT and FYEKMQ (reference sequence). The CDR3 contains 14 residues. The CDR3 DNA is TGTGCCAGCAGCTTATACGGAGTCAACACTGAAGCTTTCTTT. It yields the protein CASSLYGVNTEAFF.

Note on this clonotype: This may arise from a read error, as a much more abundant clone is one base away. The CDR3 region is CASSASPGSNQLQHF. As DNA, the CDR3 is TGTGCCAGCAGTGCCTCCCCGGGGAGCAATCAGCTCCAGCATTTT. The chain employs TRBV6-1 and TRBJ1-5; D ambiguous. Per the germline V gene, CDR1 is MNHNS and CDR2 is SASEGT. The CDR3 is made up of 15 amino acids.

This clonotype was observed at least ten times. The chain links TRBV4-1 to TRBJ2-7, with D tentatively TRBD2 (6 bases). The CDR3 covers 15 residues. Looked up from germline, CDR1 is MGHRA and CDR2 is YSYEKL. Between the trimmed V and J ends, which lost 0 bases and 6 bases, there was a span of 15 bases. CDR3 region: CASSQDRSPGGEQYF. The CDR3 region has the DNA TGCGCCAGCAGCCAAGATCGGTCGCCCGGGGGCGAGCAGTACTTC.

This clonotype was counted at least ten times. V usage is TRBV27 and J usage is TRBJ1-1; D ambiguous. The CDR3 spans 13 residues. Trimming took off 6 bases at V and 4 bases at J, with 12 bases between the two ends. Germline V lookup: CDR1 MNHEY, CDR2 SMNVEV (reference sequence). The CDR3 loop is CASSPRTGTEAFF. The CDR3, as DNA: TGTGCCAGCAGCCCCAGGACGGGCACTGAAGCTTTCTTT.

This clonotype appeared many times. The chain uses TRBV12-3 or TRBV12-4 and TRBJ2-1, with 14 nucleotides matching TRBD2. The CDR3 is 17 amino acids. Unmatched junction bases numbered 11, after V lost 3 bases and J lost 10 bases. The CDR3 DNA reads TGTGCCAGCAGTTTGGGTAGACTAGCGGGAGGGGGGGGGGAGCAGTTCTTC. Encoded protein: CASSLGRLAGGGGEQFF.

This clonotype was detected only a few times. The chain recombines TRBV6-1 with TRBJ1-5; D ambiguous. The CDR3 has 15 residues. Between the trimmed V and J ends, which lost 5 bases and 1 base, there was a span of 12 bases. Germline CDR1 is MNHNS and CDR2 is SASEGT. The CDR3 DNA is TGTGCCAGCAGTAACCCTTCACCGAGCAATCAGCCCCAGCATTTT. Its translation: CASSNPSPSNQPQHF.

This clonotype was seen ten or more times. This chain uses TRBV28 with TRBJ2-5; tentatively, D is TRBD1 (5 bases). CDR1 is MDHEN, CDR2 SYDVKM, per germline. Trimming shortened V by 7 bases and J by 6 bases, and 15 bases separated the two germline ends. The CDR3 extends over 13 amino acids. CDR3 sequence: CASISRAEKTQYF. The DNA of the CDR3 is TGTGCCAGCATAAGCAGGGCGGAAAAGACCCAGTACTTC.

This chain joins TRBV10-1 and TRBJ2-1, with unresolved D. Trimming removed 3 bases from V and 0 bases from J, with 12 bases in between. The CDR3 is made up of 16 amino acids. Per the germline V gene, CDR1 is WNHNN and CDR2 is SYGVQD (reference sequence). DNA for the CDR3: TGCGCCAGCAGTGATGAAAGCGCCAGCTCCTACAATGAGCAGTTCTTC. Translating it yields CASSDESASSYNEQFF.

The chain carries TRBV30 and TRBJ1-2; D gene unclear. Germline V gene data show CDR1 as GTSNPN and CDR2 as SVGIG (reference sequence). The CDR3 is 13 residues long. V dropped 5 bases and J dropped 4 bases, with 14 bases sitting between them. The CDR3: CAWAIKSFYGYTF. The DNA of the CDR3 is TGTGCCTGGGCTATAAAGAGCTTCTATGGCTACACCTTC.

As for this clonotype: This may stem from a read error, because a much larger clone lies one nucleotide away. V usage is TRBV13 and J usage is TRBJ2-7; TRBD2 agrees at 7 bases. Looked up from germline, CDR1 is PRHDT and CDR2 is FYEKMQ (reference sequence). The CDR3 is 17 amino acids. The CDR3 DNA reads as TGTGCCAGCGGCTTAAGGGCTGGGACTAACGGGAGCAACGAGCAGTACTTC. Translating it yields CASGLRAGTNGSNEQYF. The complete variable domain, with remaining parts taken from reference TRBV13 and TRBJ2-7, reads AAGVIQSPRHLIKEKRETATLKCYPIPRHDTVYWYQQGPGQDPQFLISFYEKMQSDKGSIPDRFSAQQFSDYHSELNMSSLELGDSALYFCASGLRAGTNGSNEQYFGPGTRLTVT.

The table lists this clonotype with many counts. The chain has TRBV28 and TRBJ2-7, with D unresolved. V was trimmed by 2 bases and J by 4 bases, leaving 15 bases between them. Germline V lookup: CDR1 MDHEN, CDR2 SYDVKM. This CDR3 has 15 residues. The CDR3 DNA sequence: TGTGCCAGCAGTTTAGCTACACCCGCCGGGTACGAGCAGTACTTC. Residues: CASSLATPAGYEQYF. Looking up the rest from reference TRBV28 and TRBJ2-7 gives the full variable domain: DVKVTQSSRYLVKRTGEKVFLECVQDMDHENMFWYRQDPGLGLRLIYFSYDVKMKEKGDIPEGYSVSREKKERFSLILESASTNQTSMYLCASSLATPAGYEQYFGPGTRLTVT.

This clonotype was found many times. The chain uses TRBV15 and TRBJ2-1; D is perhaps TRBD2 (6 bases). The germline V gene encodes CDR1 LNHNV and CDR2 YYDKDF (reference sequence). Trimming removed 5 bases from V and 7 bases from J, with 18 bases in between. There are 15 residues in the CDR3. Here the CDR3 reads CATSPAGPYLNEQFF. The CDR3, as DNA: TGTGCCACCAGCCCCGCGGGACCATATTTGAATGAGCAGTTCTTC.